This TCR beta chain was sequenced for a study of cytomegalovirus exposure and HLA in healthy donors. The study's findings and limits: In a later analysis, TCR association rates varied by HLA locus: DRB1 most, HLA-C fewest.

Points on this clone: Its antigen is as yet unknown.

PCR used 60 Vbeta primers and 13 Jbeta primers. Profiling relied on immunoSEQ multiplex PCR, and the TCRdb table lists in-frame clones only, not all of them. The sample is made up of about 58,000 clones, and the top ten hold roughly 2% of it. The V end lost 2 bases, the J end lost 4 bases, and 17 bases lay between the germline ends. Germline V gene lookup returns CDR1 KGHSY and CDR2 FQNENV. The CDR3 runs to 16 residues. This chain joins TRBV16 and TRBJ1-1; a weak D match, TRBD1 (5 bases). Sequenced sample: PBMCs. The TCR was taken from a woman under 30 in good health and CMV-seronegative. CDR3 DNA: TGTGCCAGCAGCCAACACTTTGGCAGGGAGGCCACTGAAGCTTTCTTT. Translating it yields CASSQHFGREATEAFF.